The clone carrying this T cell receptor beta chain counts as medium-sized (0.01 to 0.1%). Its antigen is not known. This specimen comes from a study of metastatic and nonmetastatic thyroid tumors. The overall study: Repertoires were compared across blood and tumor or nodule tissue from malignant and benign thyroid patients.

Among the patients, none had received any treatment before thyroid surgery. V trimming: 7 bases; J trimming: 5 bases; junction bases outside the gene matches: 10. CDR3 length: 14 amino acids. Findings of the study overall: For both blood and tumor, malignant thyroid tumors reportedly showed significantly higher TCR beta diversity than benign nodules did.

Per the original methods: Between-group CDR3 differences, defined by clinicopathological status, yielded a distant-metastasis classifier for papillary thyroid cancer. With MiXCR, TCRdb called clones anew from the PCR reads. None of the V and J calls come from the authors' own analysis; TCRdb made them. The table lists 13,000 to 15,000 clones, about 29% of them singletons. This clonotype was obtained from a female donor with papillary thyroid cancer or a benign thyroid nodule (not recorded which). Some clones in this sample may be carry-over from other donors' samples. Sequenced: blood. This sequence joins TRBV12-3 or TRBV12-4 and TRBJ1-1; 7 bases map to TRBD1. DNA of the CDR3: TGTGCCAGCACCGAATCTAACAGGGGAACTGAAGCTTTCTTT. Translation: CASTESNRGTEAFF.